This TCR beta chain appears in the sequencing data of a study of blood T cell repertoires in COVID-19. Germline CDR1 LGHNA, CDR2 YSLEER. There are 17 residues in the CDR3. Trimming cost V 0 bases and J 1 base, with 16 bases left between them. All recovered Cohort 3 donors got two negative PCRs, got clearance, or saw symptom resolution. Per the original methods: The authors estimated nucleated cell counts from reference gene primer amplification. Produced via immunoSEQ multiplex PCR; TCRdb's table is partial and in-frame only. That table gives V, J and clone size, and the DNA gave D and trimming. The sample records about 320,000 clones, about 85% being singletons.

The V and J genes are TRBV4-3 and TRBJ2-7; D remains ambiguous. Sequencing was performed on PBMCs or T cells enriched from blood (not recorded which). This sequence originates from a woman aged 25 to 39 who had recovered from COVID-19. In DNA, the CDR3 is TGCGCCAGCAGCCAAGATATCGCGGCCCTTTTTTCCTACGAGCAGTACTTC. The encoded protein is CASSQDIAALFSYEQYF.